This T cell receptor (beta chain) was captured in a study of T-cell memory formation after mild COVID-19. Findings and caveats of the study: A second wave of clones peaked on day 37, and their SARS-CoV-2 specificity went unconfirmed. Some clones that responded turned up in pre-infection memory, which suggests that cross-reactive memory joined in.

This clonotype has just a few counts. As yet, its antigen is unknown. One entry per CDR3 protein results from TCRdb running MiXCR on the 5' RACE reads. The data contain about 130,000 distinct CDR3 sequences, roughly 6.2% of them seen just once; the ten biggest clones take up about 2.2%. The specimen sequenced was PBMCs or a T cell subset sorted from them (not recorded which). This receptor was obtained from an adult woman who had mild COVID-19 (a few samples of this study predate the infection). Cell type and time point are not known.

The CDR3 reads CSVTGVVMNTEAFF. Here the CDR3 DNA reads TGCAGCGTAACAGGGGTTGTTATGAACACTGAAGCTTTCTTT. J is TRBJ1-1 and V is TRBV29-1; 7 nucleotides agree with TRBD1. Germline CDR1 reads SQVTM; CDR2 reads ANQGSEA. This CDR3 comprises 14 residues. V trimming: 6 bases; J trimming: 0 bases; junction bases outside the gene matches: 7.